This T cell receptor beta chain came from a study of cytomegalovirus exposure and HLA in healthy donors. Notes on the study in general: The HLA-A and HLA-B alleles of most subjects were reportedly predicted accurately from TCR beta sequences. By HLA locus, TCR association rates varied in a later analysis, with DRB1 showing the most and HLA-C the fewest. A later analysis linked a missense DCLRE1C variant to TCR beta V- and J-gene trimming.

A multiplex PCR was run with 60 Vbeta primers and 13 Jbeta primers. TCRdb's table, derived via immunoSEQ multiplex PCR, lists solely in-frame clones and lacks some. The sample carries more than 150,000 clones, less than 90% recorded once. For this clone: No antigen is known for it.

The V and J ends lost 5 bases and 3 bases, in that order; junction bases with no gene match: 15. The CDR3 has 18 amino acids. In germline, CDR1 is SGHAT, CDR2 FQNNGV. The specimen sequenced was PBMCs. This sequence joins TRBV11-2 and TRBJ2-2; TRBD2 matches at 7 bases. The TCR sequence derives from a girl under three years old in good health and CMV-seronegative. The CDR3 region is CASSLLRGGREYTGELFF. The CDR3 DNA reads TGTGCCAGCAGCCTCCTTCGCGGCGGGAGAGAATACACCGGGGAGCTGTTTTTT.